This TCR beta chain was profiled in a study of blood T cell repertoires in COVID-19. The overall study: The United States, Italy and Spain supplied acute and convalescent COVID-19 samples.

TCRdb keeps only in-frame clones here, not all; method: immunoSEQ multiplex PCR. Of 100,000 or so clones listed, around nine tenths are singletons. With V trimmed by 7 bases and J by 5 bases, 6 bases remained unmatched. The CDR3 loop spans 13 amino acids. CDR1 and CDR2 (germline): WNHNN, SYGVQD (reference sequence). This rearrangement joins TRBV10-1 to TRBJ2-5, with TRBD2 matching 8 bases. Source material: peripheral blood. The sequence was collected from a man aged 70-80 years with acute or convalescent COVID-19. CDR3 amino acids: CASTRGGRETQYF. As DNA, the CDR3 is TGCGCCAGCACTCGGGGGGGCCGGGAGACCCAGTACTTC.